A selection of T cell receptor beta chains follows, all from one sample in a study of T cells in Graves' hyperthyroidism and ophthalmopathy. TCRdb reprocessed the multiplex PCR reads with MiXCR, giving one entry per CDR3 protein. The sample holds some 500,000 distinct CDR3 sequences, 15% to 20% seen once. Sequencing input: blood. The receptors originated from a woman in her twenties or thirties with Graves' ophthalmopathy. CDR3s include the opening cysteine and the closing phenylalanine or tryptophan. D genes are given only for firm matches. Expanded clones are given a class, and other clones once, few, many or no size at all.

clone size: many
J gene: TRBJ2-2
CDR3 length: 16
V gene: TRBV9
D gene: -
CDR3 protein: CASSVGVLLNTGELFF
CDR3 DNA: TGTGCCAGCAGCGTAGGTGTACTACTGAACACCGGGGAGCTGTTTTTT

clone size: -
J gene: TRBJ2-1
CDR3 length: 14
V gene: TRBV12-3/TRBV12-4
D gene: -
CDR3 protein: CAISEPIGGNEQFF
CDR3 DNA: TGTGCCATCAGTGAGCCTATTGGCGGGAATGAGCAGTTCTTC

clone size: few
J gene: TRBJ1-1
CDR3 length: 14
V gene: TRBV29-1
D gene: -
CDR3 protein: CSVEGFIGTTEAFF
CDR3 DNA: TGCAGCGTTGAAGGATTTATTGGGACCACTGAAGCTTTCTTT

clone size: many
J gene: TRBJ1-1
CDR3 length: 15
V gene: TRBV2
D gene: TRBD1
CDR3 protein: CASSLQGPPVTEAFF
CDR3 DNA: TGTGCCAGCAGTCTACAGGGGCCTCCCGTGACTGAAGCTTTCTTT

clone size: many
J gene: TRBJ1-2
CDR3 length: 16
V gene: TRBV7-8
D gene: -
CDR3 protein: CASSLVGGTPIYGYTF
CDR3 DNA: TGTGCCAGCAGCTTAGTGGGAGGGACACCCATCTATGGCTACACCTTC

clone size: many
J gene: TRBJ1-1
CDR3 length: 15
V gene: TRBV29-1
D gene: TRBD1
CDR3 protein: CSVDQTGSPNTEAFF
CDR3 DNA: TGCAGCGTTGATCAGACAGGGTCCCCGAACACTGAAGCTTTCTTT

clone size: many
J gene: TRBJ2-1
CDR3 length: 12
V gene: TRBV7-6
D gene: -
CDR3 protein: CASSFTLNEQFF
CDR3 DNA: TGTGCCAGCAGCTTTACGCTGAATGAGCAGTTCTTC

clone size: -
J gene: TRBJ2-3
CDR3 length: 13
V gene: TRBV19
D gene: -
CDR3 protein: CASSVEITDTQYF
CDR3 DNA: TGTGCCAGTAGTGTGGAAATCACAGATACGCAGTATTTT

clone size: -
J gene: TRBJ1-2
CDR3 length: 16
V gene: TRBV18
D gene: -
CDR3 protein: CASSPFQLPDRHGYTF
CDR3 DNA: TGTGCCAGCTCACCTTTTCAGCTCCCCGATCGACATGGCTACACCTTC

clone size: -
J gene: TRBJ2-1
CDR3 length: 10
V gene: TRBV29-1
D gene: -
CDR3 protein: CSVVHNEQFF
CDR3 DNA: TGCAGCGTTGTTCACAATGAGCAGTTCTTC

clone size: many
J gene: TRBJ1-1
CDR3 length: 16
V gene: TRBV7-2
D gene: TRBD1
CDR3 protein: CASSLTGVWIGTEAFF
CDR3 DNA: TGTGCCAGCAGCTTGACAGGGGTTTGGATCGGGACTGAAGCTTTCTTT

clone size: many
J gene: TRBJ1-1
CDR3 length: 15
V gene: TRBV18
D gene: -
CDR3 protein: CASSSPGGRDTEAFF
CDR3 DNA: TGTGCCAGCTCATCCCCTGGGGGGCGGGACACTGAAGCTTTCTTT

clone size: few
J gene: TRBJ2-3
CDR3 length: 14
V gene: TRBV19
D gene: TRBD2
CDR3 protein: CASSIWGGLDTQYF
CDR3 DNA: TGTGCCAGTAGTATATGGGGAGGGCTAGATACGCAGTATTTT

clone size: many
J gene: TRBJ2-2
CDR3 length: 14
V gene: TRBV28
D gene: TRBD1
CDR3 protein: CASTGKPNTGELFF
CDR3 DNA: TGTGCTTCGACAGGGAAACCGAACACCGGGGAGCTGTTTTTT

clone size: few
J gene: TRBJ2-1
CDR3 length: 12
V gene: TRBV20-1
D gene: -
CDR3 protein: CSATRRSNEQFF
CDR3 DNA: TGCAGTGCTACCCGTCGATCCAATGAGCAGTTCTTC

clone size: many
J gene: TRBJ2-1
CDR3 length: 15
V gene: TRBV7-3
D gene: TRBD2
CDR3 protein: CASSSTSGSWSEQFF
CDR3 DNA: TGTGCCAGCAGCTCGACTAGCGGGAGTTGGAGTGAGCAGTTCTTC

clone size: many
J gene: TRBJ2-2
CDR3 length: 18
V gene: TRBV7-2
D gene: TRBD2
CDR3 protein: CASSPGLADGSWTGELFF
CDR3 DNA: TGTGCCAGCAGCCCCGGACTAGCGGACGGTTCGTGGACCGGGGAGCTGTTTTTT

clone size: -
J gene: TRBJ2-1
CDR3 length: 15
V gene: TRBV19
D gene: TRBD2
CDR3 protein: CASRGTSGVYNEQFF
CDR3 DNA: TGTGCCAGTAGGGGTACTAGCGGGGTCTACAATGAGCAGTTCTTC

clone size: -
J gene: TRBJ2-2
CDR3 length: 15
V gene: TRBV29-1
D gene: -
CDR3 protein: CSVPRHRAGTGELFF
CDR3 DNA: TGCAGCGTCCCCCGTCACAGGGCGGGCACCGGGGAGCTGTTTTTT

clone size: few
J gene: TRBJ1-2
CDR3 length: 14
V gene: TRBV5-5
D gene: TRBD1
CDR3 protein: CASSLGDSKYGYTF
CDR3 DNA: TGTGCCAGCAGCCTGGGGGACAGCAAATATGGCTACACCTTC

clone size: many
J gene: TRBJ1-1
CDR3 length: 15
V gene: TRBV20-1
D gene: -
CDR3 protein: CSARDYGGGHTEAFF
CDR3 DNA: TGCAGTGCTAGAGATTACGGGGGAGGACACACTGAAGCTTTCTTT

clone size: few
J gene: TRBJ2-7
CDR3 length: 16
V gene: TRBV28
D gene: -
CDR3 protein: CASSPWATGRYYEQYF
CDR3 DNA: TGTGCCAGCAGCCCCTGGGCAACTGGTCGATACTACGAGCAGTACTTC

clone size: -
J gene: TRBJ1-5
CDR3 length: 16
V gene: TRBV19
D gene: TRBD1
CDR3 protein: CASSIYVGQGNQPQHF
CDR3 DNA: TGTGCCAGTAGTATATACGTTGGACAGGGGAATCAGCCCCAGCATTTT

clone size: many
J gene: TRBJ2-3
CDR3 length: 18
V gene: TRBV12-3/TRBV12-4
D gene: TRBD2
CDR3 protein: CASSSHISGLAGGDTQYF
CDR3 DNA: TGTGCCAGCAGTTCACACATATCCGGACTAGCGGGAGGAGATACGCAGTATTTT

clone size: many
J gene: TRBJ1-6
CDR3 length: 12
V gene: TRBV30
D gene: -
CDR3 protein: CAWTTPSSPLHF
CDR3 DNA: TGTGCCTGGACCACCCCGAGTTCACCCCTCCACTTT

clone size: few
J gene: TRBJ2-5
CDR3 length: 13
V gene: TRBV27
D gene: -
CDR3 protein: CASKSPNQETQYF
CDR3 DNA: TGTGCCAGCAAGTCCCCGAACCAAGAGACCCAGTACTTC

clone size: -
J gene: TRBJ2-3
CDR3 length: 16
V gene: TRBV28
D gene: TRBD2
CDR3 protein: CASSHRASGTTDTQYF
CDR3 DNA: TGTGCCAGCAGCCATCGGGCTAGCGGGACCACAGATACGCAGTATTTT